This TCR beta chain comes out of a study of blood T cell repertoires in COVID-19. The V and J ends lost 6 bases and 11 bases respectively, with 16 bases between them. This CDR3 contains 12 residues. Germline assignment: CDR1 MDHEN and CDR2 SYDVKM. Data came from immunoSEQ multiplex PCR; TCRdb stores just in-frame clones and leaves some out. The data show 250,000 or so clones, with about 89% seen just once and roughly 3% held by the top ten. This clonotype originated in a woman aged 18-29 years who had recovered from COVID-19. Sample: PBMCs or T cells enriched from blood (not recorded which). The rearrangement joins TRBV28 to TRBJ1-1, with D possibly TRBD1 on 5 matching bases. The CDR3 DNA reads TGTGCCAGCAGCCTCAATCCAGGGTGGGCTTTCTTT. This gives the protein CASSLNPGWAFF.